The entry below describes one TCR beta chain. Its antigen is still unknown. The record originates from a study of OX40 agonist ivuxolimab in advanced cancers. Study-wide context: Three patients had partial responses: one hepatocellular carcinoma, two cutaneous melanoma. Regarding the study as a whole: The expanded peripheral T cells' antigen specificity was not determined.

Data came from immunoSEQ multiplex PCR; TCRdb stores just in-frame clones and leaves some out. The repertoire holds some 90,000 clones, 92% seen once, with roughly 1.1% in the top ten. The CDR3 consists of 17 residues. Germline-derived CDR1 and CDR2 are SGHRS and YFSETQ. The V end was cut by 6 bases, the J end by 3 bases, with 19 bases between. The sequence was collected from an adult with an advanced solid tumor such as melanoma, head and neck, liver or kidney cancer. This chain links TRBV5-1 with TRBJ2-6; D may be TRBD2 (6 bases). Material: CD4+ or CD8+ T cells sorted from blood, obtained in a trial of the OX40 agonist ivuxolimab. The CDR3 sequence: CASTPNLGGGGANVLTF. The CDR3 nucleotides are TGCGCCAGCACTCCAAATCTGGGGGGTGGTGGGGCCAACGTCCTGACTTTC.